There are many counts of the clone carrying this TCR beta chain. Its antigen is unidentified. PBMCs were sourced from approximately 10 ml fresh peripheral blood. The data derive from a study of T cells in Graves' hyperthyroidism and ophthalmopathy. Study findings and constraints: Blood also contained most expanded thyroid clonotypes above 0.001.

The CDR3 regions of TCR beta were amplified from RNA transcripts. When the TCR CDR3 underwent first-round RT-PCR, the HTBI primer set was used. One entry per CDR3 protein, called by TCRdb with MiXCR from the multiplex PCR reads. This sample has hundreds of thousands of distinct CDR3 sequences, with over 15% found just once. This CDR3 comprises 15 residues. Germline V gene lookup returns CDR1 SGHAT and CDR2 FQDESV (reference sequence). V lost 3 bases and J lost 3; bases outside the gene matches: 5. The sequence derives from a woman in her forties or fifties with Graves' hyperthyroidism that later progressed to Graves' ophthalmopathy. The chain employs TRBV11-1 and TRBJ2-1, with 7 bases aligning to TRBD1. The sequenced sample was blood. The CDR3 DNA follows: TGTGCCAGCAGCTTCGGACAGGATTTCTACAATGAGCAGTTCTTC. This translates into CASSFGQDFYNEQFF.